Shown below are 18 T cell receptor beta chains from a single sample sequenced in a study of post-analysis software for immune sequencing data. General study results and limits: Several TRBV segments (TRBV5-6, TRBV5-1 and TRBV20-1 among them) occurred more frequently in patients than in controls.

No cognate antigen is known for these TCRs. TCR beta cDNA libraries had unique molecular identifiers. Each CDR3 protein gets one entry after TCRdb re-called the PCR reads with MiXCR. The table shows about 820,000 distinct CDR3 sequences, with 53% occurring only once. The specimen sequenced was blood. The receptors stem from a girl aged 10 to 17 with multiple sclerosis.

The rearrangement joins TRBV6-5 to TRBJ1-6; D possibly corresponds to TRBD1 (5 bases). Germline V gene sequence: CDR1 MNHEY, CDR2 SVGAGI. The CDR3 loop spans 14 amino acids. V lost 7 bases to trimming and J lost 4 bases, with 11 bases between them. In DNA form, the CDR3 reads TGTGCCAGCACCGGGGGGTTTTATAATTCACCCCTCCACTTT. It codes for CASTGGFYNSPLHF.

This rearrangement joins TRBV12-3 or TRBV12-4 to TRBJ2-5; unclear D gene. The better agreement between TRBJ2-7 and the DNA end casts doubt on the J call. CDR3 length equals 12 residues. The CDR3 DNA follows: TGTGCCAGCAGTTTATGGGGAAGCGAGCAGTACTTC. It yields the protein CASSLWGSEQYF.

This chain connects TRBV5-1 to TRBJ2-7, with 10 bases lining up with TRBD1. Germline CDR1 and CDR2: SGHRS and YFSETQ. J was trimmed by 1 base and V by 0 bases; bases with no gene match: 4. CDR3 length: 16 residues. The CDR3 sequence: CASSLVWDRGSYEQYF. CDR3 sequence (DNA): TGCGCCAGCAGCTTGGTATGGGACAGGGGATCCTACGAGCAGTACTTC.

The genes are TRBV20-1 and TRBJ2-1; D may be TRBD2 (5 bases). Germline-derived CDR1 and CDR2 are DFQATT and SNEGSKA (reference sequence). Between the trimmed V and J ends, which lost 0 bases and 0 bases, there was a span of 12 bases. The CDR3 covers 16 residues. The CDR3 here is CSARDHGGSSYNEQFF. CDR3 DNA sequence: TGCAGTGCTAGAGATCACGGCGGGTCCTCCTACAATGAGCAGTTCTTC.

This clonotype was observed a handful of times. V and J are TRBV5-1 and TRBJ2-6; TRBD1 matches at 8 bases. Trimming at V came to 0 bases and at J to 1 base, leaving 6 bases not matched to a gene. The CDR3 is 18 residues long. Germline V gene lookup returns CDR1 SGHRS and CDR2 YFSETQ. This chain's CDR3 is CASSLAGQAFSGANVLTF. The CDR3 DNA is TGCGCCAGCAGCTTGGCGGGACAGGCCTTTTCTGGGGCCAACGTCCTGACTTTC.

This clonotype was picked up a small number of times. J is TRBJ2-5 and V is TRBV6-1; TRBD2 might be the D (6 bases). The end of the DNA aligns better with TRBJ2-7, so the J call may be wrong. The germline V gene has CDR1 MNHNS and CDR2 SASEGT. This CDR3 comprises 11 residues. CDR3 nucleotides: TGTGCCAGGCTGGGACTCCACGAGCAGTACTTC. Its translation: CARLGLHEQYF.

Only a few counts were recorded for this clonotype. J is TRBJ2-1 and V is TRBV10-3, with a tentative D call TRBD2 (6 bases). V was cut by 6 bases and J by 2 bases, with 14 bases left in between. CDR1 is ENHRY and CDR2 is SYGVKD in the germline V gene. CDR3 length equals 15 residues. Here the CDR3 DNA reads TGTGCCATCAGCGTTGGCGGGACCCCCTACAATGAGCAGTTCTTC. Its protein is CAISVGGTPYNEQFF.

The CDR3 is CASSYFRDLLYEQYF. The DNA for the CDR3 is TGTGCCAGCAGTTACTTCCGGGACTTACTCTACGAGCAGTACTTC. The chain links TRBV6-6 to TRBJ2-4, with a tentative D call TRBD2 (6 bases). The better agreement between TRBJ2-7 and the DNA end casts doubt on the J call. Germline CDR1 MNHNY, CDR2 SVGAGI (reference sequence). The CDR3 covers 15 residues.

The V and J genes are TRBV7-2 and TRBJ2-7; maybe TRBD2 (6 bases). Per the germline V gene, CDR1 is SGHTA and CDR2 is FQGNSA. The CDR3 is 16 residues long. The V gene lost 4 bases and the J gene lost 2 bases, with 18 bases spanning the gap. CDR3 protein: CASSYSGTHGPYEQYF. The CDR3 coding sequence is TGTGCCAGCAGCTACTCCGGGACTCATGGACCCTACGAGCAGTACTTC.

There are a few counts of this clonotype. The chain recombines TRBV20-1 with TRBJ2-1; 7 positions agree with TRBD2. Germline V gene sequence: CDR1 DFQATT, CDR2 SNEGSKA (reference sequence). V shed 6 bases, J shed 0 bases, and the junction held 8 bases outside the gene matches. The CDR3 contains 15 residues. CDR3 amino acids: CSAALAVSSYNEQFF. CDR3 nucleotide sequence: TGCAGTGCAGCTCTAGCGGTTAGCTCCTACAATGAGCAGTTCTTC.

This clonotype has a handful of counts. The rearrangement joins TRBV29-1 to TRBJ2-5, with D unclear. V was shortened by 4 bases and J by 2 bases, with 11 bases between the two germline ends. Germline lookup yields CDR1 SQVTM and CDR2 ANQGSEA. There are 13 residues in the CDR3. The CDR3 here is CSVGRQEQETQYF. For the CDR3, the DNA is TGCAGCGTTGGGCGTCAGGAACAAGAGACCCAGTACTTC.

This clonotype occurred once. The chain recombines TRBV7-8 with TRBJ2-5; D is perhaps TRBD1 (6 bases). The assigned J gene may be wrong: the sequence end matches TRBJ2-7 better. Looked up from germline, CDR1 is SGHVS and CDR2 is FQNEAQ. The CDR3 contains 15 residues. CDR3 region: CASSLAPGEAYEQYF. In DNA, the CDR3 is TGTGCCAGCAGCTTAGCCCCAGGGGAAGCCTACGAGCAGTACTTC.

This clonotype was observed a few times. The gene calls are TRBV20-1 and TRBJ2-3; 9 nucleotides align to TRBD2. Germline V gene sequence: CDR1 DFQATT, CDR2 SNEGSKA (reference sequence). The CDR3 length is 14 residues. The junction had 3 bases not matched to a gene; V was cut back by 4 bases and J by 1 base. CDR3 in amino acids: CSATTSGRTDTQYF. CDR3 coding DNA: TGCAGTGCTACGACTAGCGGCCGCACAGATACGCAGTATTTT.

This clonotype counts as medium-sized. The rearrangement uses TRBV4-1 and TRBJ2-5, with D hard to call. CDR1 is MGHRA, CDR2 YSYEKL, per germline. Trimming removed 1 base from V and 4 bases from J, with 10 bases in between. CDR3 length equals 14 residues. Here the CDR3 reads CASSQVPDGETQYF. The CDR3 DNA reads as TGCGCCAGCAGCCAAGTCCCGGACGGAGAGACCCAGTACTTC.

V usage is TRBV7-9 and J usage is TRBJ2-7; D gene ambiguous. Germline CDR1 SEHNR, CDR2 FQNEAQ (reference sequence). V shed 1 base and J shed 2 bases, with 12 bases lying between them. The CDR3 has 15 amino acids. CDR3 region: CASSLGSRKTYEQYF. The DNA of the CDR3 is TGTGCCAGCAGCTTAGGTAGCAGGAAAACCTACGAGCAGTACTTC.

This chain joins TRBV20-1 and TRBJ2-7; 7 bases are shared with TRBD1. Germline V lookup: CDR1 DFQATT, CDR2 SNEGSKA (reference sequence). The CDR3 runs to 14 residues. V trimming: 3 bases; J trimming: 0 bases; junction bases outside the gene matches: 5. Written as DNA, the CDR3 is TGCAGTGCTAGGGACAGGTGGGACTCCTACGAGCAGTACTTC. This codes for CSARDRWDSYEQYF.

The chain recombines TRBV4-1 with TRBJ2-1, with 11 bases that match TRBD2. CDR3 length: 17 residues. Losses at the gene ends were 0 bases for V and 5 bases for J; bases not matched to a gene: 6. The germline CDR1 and CDR2 sequences are MGHRA and YSYEKL. The CDR3 here is CASSQEKGLAVHNEQFF. The CDR3 region has the DNA TGCGCCAGCAGCCAAGAAAAGGGACTAGCGGTACACAATGAGCAGTTCTTC.

This chain links TRBV6-5 with TRBJ1-1, with no clear D. CDR3 length equals 16 residues. Trimming stripped 0 bases from V and 1 base from J, with 12 bases between. CDR1 and CDR2 (germline): MNHEY, SVGAGI. The CDR3 DNA reads as TGTGCCAGCAGTTACTCTTGGAGCGGTGGGAACACTGAAGCTTTCTTT. Its translation is CASSYSWSGGNTEAFF.